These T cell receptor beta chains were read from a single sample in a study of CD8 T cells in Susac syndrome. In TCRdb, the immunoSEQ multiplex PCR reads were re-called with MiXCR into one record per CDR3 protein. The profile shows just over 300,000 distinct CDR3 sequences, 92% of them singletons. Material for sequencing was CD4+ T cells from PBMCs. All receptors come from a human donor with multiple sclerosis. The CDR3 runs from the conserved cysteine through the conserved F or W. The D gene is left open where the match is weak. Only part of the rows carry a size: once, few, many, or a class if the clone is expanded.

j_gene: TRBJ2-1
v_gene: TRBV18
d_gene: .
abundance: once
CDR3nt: TGTGCCAGCTCTCCGGGACCCCCCTACTACAATGAGCAGTTCTTC
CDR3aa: CASSPGPPYYNEQFF

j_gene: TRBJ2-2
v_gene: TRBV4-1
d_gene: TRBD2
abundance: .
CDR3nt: TGCGCCAGCAGCCCGGGACTAGCGGGGGTGACCACCGGGGAGCTGTTTTTT
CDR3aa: CASSPGLAGVTTGELFF

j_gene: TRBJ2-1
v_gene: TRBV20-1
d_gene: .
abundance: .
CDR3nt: TGCAGTGCTCCCGAAATCACAGGGCCGAATGAGCAGTTCTTC
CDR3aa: CSAPEITGPNEQFF

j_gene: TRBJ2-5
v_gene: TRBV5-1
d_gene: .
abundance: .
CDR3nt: TGCGCCAGCAGCTTGGCGGGGTCCGAGACCCAGTACTTC
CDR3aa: CASSLAGSETQYF

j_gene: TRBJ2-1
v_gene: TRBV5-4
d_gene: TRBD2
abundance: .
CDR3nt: TGTGCCAGCAGCTCAGCGGGAAATGAGCAGTTCTTC
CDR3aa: CASSSAGNEQFF

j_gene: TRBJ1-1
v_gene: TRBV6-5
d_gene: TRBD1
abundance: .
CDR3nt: TGTGCCAGCAGTCGGGACAGCGTGAACACTGAAGCTTTCTTT
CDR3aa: CASSRDSVNTEAFF

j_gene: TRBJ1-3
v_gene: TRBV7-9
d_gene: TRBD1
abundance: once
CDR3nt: TGTGCCAGCAGCTTGGGCAGGGGGAGAAACACCATATATTTT
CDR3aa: CASSLGRGRNTIYF

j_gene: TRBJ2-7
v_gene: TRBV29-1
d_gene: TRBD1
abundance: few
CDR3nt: TGCAGCGCCCGGGACAGTCCCTACGAGCAGTACTTC
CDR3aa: CSARDSPYEQYF

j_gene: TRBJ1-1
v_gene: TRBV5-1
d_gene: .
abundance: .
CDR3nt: TGCGCCAGCAGCCCGTACAGGGACGGCACTGAAGCTTTCTTT
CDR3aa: CASSPYRDGTEAFF

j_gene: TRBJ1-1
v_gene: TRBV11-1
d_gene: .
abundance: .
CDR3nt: TGTGCCAGCAGTCTTTCATACGACAGTGGGAACACTGAAGCTTTCTTT
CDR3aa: CASSLSYDSGNTEAFF

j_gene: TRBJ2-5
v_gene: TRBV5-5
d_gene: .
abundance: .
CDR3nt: TGTGCCAGCAGCTTCGATACGGGGATACAACAAGAGACCCAGTACTTC
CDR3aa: CASSFDTGIQQETQYF

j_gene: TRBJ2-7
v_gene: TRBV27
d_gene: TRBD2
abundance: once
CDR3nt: TGTGCCAGCAGTCCCATAGCGGGACTAAAGGAGCAGTACTTC
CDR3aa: CASSPIAGLKEQYF

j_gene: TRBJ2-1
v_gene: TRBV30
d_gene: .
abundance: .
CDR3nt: TGTGCCTGGAGAGGGCCTTGGGAGCAGTTCTTC
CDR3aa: CAWRGPWEQFF